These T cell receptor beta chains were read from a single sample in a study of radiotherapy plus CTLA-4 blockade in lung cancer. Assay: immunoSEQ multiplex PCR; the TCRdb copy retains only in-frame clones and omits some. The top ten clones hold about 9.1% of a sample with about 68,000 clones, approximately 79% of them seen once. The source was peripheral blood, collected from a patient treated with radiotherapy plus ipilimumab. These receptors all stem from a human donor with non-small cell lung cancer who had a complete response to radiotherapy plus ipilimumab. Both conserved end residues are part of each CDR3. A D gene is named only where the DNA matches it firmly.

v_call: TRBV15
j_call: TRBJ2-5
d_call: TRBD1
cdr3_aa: CATSKRDRAGRETQYF
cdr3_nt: TGTGCCACCAGCAAACGGGACAGGGCGGGGAGAGAGACCCAGTACTTC

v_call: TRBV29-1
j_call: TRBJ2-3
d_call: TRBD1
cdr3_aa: CSVASTGGTDTQYF
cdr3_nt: TGCAGCGTCGCTTCGACAGGGGGCACAGATACGCAGTATTTT

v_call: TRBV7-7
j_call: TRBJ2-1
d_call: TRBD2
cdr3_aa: CASSVSGRSGNEQFF
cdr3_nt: TGTGCTAGCAGCGTGAGCGGGAGATCGGGCAATGAGCAGTTCTTC

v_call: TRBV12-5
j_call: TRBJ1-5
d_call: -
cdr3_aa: CASGLASEFIRDNQPQHF
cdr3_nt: TGTGCTAGTGGTTTGGCCTCGGAGTTCATTCGGGACAATCAGCCCCAGCATTTT

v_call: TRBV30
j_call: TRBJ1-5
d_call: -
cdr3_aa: CAWSVQGSRNQPQHF
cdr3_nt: TGTGCCTGGAGTGTACAGGGAAGCCGTAATCAGCCCCAGCATTTT

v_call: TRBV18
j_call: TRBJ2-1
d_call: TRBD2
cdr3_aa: CASSPPSGGGNEQFF
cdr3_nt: TGTGCCAGCTCACCACCCAGCGGGGGTGGGAATGAGCAGTTCTTC

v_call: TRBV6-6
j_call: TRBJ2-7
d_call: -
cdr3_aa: CASSYSQNSYEQYF
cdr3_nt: TGTGCCAGCAGTTACTCTCAGAACTCCTACGAGCAGTACTTC

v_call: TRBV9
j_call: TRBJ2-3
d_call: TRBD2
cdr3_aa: CASSPGVAGITDTQYF
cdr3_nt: TGTGCCAGCAGCCCAGGGGTAGCGGGGATCACAGATACGCAGTATTTT

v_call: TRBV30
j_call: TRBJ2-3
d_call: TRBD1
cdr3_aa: CAWTRQGGSDTQYF
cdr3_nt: TGTGCCTGGACCCGACAGGGGGGGAGCGATACGCAGTATTTT

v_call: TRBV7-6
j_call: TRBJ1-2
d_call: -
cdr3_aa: CASSLTTYPQGYTF
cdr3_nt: TGTGCCAGCAGCTTAACCACGTATCCACAGGGCTACACCTTC